Below, one T cell receptor (beta chain) is given with its context. Antigen unknown. PCR involved 60 Vbeta and 13 Jbeta primers. Assay: immunoSEQ multiplex PCR; the TCRdb copy retains only in-frame clones and omits some. The sample has over 45,000 clones, and its top ten clones hold less than 2.5%. V was trimmed by 0 bases and J by 6 bases, leaving 8 bases between them. The germline V gene encodes CDR1 ENHRY and CDR2 SYGVKD. CDR3 length: 13 amino acids. This record belongs to a study of cytomegalovirus exposure and HLA in healthy donors. Study observations and caveats: Later analysis showed most CMV-associated TCR beta chains appearing HLA-restricted. Sequencing depth roughly uniform across donors was assumed in presence/absence analyses. TRBV6-2, TRBV6-3 and some other V segments were excluded as indistinguishable. A likely sequencing artifact accounted for one observed cluster of highly shared sequence variants.

V gene TRBV10-3 combines with J gene TRBJ1-2; D not resolved. This TCR was recovered from a woman aged 18-30 years in good health and CMV-seronegative. The sample was PBMCs. For the CDR3, the DNA is TGTGCCATCAGTGAGTCGCGGCTGGATGGCTACACCTTC. Protein: CAISESRLDGYTF.